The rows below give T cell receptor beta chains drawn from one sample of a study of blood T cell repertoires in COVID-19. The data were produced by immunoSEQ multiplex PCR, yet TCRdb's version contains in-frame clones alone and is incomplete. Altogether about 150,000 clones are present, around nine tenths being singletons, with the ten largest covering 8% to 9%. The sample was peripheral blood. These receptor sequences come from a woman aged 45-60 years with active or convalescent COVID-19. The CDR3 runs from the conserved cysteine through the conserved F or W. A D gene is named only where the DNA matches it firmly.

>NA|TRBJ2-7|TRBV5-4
TGTGCCAGCAGCCTTCAGGGTAACCACGAGCAGTACTTC
CASSLQGNHEQYF
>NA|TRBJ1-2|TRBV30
TGTGCCTGGAGACTTCAGGAGGGCTATGGCTACACCTTC
CAWRLQEGYGYTF
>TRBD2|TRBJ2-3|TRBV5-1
TGCGCCAGCAGCACCGGGACTAGTTCCACCACAGATACGCAGTATTTT
CASSTGTSSTTDTQYF
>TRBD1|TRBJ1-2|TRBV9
TGTGCCAGCAGCGGCGGGACAGTCGACTATGGCTACACCTTC
CASSGGTVDYGYTF
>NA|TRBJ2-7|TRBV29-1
TGCAGCGTTGAATCTCTCTTCGCGGACGAGCAGTACTTC
CSVESLFADEQYF
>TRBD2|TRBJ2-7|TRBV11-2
TGTGCCAGCAGCCCGCACCCGGCTAGCGGAGACGAGCAGTACTTC
CASSPHPASGDEQYF
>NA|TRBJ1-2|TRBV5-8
TGTGCCAGCAGCTTGGCGGGGGGCTCAAACTATGGCTACACCTTC
CASSLAGGSNYGYTF
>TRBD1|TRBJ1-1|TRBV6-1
TGTGCCAGCAGTGAAGTTTATGTGGACAGGGAGGACACTGAAGCTTTCTTT
CASSEVYVDREDTEAFF
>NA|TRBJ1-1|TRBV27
TGTGCCAGCAGTTTCCGGGTAGGGGCGCGGAACACTGAAGCTTTCTTT
CASSFRVGARNTEAFF
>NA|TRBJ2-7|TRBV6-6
TGTGCCTCCTTGACAGGTTCCTACGAGCAGTACTTC
CASLTGSYEQYF
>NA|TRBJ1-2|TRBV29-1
TGCAGCGTTTCCCCGCAGTGGGGGGGCGCCGACTATGGCTACACCTTC
CSVSPQWGGADYGYTF